These 14 T cell receptor beta chains came from one sample sequenced in a study of cytomegalovirus exposure and HLA in healthy donors. Repertoires were generated with immunoSEQ multiplex PCR, while TCRdb's copy carries only in-frame clones and drops some. The sample has over 100,000 clones; about nine tenths are singletons. Sequencing used PBMCs. The receptors originated from a woman aged 18-29 years in good health and CMV-seronegative.

The chain joins TRBV28 to TRBJ2-7; 9 bases line up with TRBD2. Germline V gene sequence: CDR1 MDHEN, CDR2 SYDVKM. This CDR3 has 13 amino acids. V lost 2 bases, J lost 8 bases, and 4 bases stayed unmatched. CDR3 amino acids: CASSLLAGGKQYF. The CDR3 coding sequence is TGTGCCAGCAGTTTACTGGCGGGAGGGAAGCAGTACTTC.

This clone was seen a few times. The genes are TRBV28 and TRBJ1-3; D unclear. V dropped 7 bases and J dropped 0 bases, with 16 bases sitting between them. Germline V CDR1 and CDR2: MDHEN, SYDVKM. This CDR3 comprises 16 residues. For the CDR3, the DNA is TGTGCCAGCACCGTCCCCCCGACTGACTCTGGAAACACCATATATTTT. Protein product: CASTVPPTDSGNTIYF.

V usage is TRBV7-9 and J usage is TRBJ1-2; 7 bases align to TRBD1. J was trimmed by 4 bases and V by 2 bases; bases with no gene match: 10. The germline V gene has CDR1 SEHNR and CDR2 FQNEAQ (reference sequence). The CDR3 length is 16 residues. This chain's CDR3 is CASSLSAGGVSYGYTF. The CDR3 DNA follows: TGTGCCAGCAGCTTATCCGCAGGGGGAGTTAGCTATGGCTACACCTTC.

The rearrangement links TRBV6-6 to TRBJ1-3; D is possibly TRBD1 (5 bases). V gave up 4 bases and J gave up 2 bases, with 12 bases separating them. Germline-derived CDR1 and CDR2 are MNHNY and SVGAGI (reference sequence). This CDR3 spans 15 amino acids. For the CDR3, the DNA is TGTGCCAGCAGTTTTCAGGGTCAGGCTGGAAACACCATATATTTT. Protein: CASSFQGQAGNTIYF.

The J gene is TRBJ2-5, the V gene TRBV20-1, with D perhaps TRBD1 (5 bases). CDR3 length: 11 residues. The ends were cut back, 6 bases at V and 4 bases at J, with 9 bases in the middle. Germline loops: CDR1 DFQATT, CDR2 SNEGSKA (reference sequence). CDR3 region: CSASRAETQYF. CDR3 sequence (DNA): TGCAGTGCGAGCAGGGCAGAGACCCAGTACTTC.

This clone turned up a few times. In DNA, the CDR3 is TGTGCCAGCAAGGACAGCGAGCAGTACTTC. This sequence encodes CASKDSEQYF. The chain uses TRBV6-1 and TRBJ2-7, with D possibly being TRBD1 (6 bases). CDR1 is MNHNS and CDR2 is SASEGT in the germline V gene. This CDR3 spans 10 amino acids. Trimming took off 7 bases at V and 6 bases at J, with 7 bases between the two ends.

J is TRBJ2-1 and V is TRBV12-1; TRBD2, the table's D call, was not compared with the DNA. TRBV12-1 is classified as a pseudogene. This CDR3 contains 15 residues. CDR3 loop: CASSWRGGGVDEQFF. In DNA, the CDR3 is TGTGCCAGCAGCTGGAGGGGTGGAGGTGTCGATGAGCAGTTCTTC.

This chain links TRBV18 with TRBJ1-1, with 7 bases that match TRBD1. The CDR3 is 14 amino acids. V was clipped by 4 bases and J by 3 bases; unmatched bases: 5. Germline CDR1 KGHSH, CDR2 LQKENI. CDR3 sequence (DNA): TGTGCCAGCTCACTCATACAGGGGCACACTGAAGCTTTCTTT. Translating gives CASSLIQGHTEAFF.

This chain uses TRBV2 with TRBJ1-5; TRBD1 is a possible D gene (5 bases). There are 13 residues in the CDR3. Germline V gene lookup returns CDR1 SNHLY and CDR2 FYNNEI. V gave up 8 bases and J gave up 0 bases, with 8 bases separating them. CDR3 region: CASRDYSNQPQHF. In DNA, the CDR3 is TGTGCCAGCCGGGACTATAGCAATCAGCCCCAGCATTTT.

Only one count was recorded for this clone. The chain carries TRBV30 and TRBJ1-2, with D possibly being TRBD1 (6 bases). The CDR3 contains 12 residues. Trimming stripped 6 bases from V and 2 bases from J, with 10 bases between. CDR1 is GTSNPN and CDR2 is SVGIG in the germline V gene (reference sequence). The CDR3 DNA reads as TGTGCCTGTGCGAGGGGGAACTATGGCTACACCTTC. This translates into CACARGNYGYTF. Drawing the rest from reference TRBV30 and TRBJ1-2, the complete variable domain is SQTIHQWPATLVQPVGSPLSLECTVEGTSNPNLYWYRQAAGRGLQLLFYSVGIGQISSEVPQNLSASRPQDRQFILSSKKLLLSDSGFYLCACARGNYGYTFGSGTRLTVV.

The CDR3 loop reads CASSQDDRDTTLANYGYTF. The CDR3 coding sequence is TGCGCCAGCAGCCAAGATGATAGGGACACTACTTTAGCTAACTATGGCTACACCTTC. The gene calls are TRBV4-3 and TRBJ1-2, with D perhaps TRBD1 (6 bases). There are 19 residues in the CDR3. The V gene lost 0 bases and the J gene lost 0 bases, with 20 bases spanning the gap. The germline V gene encodes CDR1 LGHNA and CDR2 YSLEER.

V usage is TRBV27 and J usage is TRBJ1-1; TRBD1 matches at 8 bases. After removal of 3 bases from V and 4 bases from J, the junction contained 10 bases not matched to a gene. The CDR3 totals 16 residues. Germline V gene lookup returns CDR1 MNHEY and CDR2 SMNVEV (reference sequence). The CDR3 nucleotides are TGTGCCAGCAGTTTGTTTGAGACAGGGGCGGGCACTGAAGCTTTCTTT. Amino acid sequence: CASSLFETGAGTEAFF.

The rearrangement joins TRBV2 to TRBJ2-1; D may be TRBD1 (5 bases). Per the germline V gene, CDR1 is SNHLY and CDR2 is FYNNEI. This CDR3 spans 15 amino acids. Trimming took off 6 bases at V and 2 bases at J, with 14 bases between the two ends. CDR3 in DNA: TGTGCCAGCAGACCCGGACAAGCCACCTACAATGAGCAGTTCTTC. It is translated as CASRPGQATYNEQFF.

There are a few counts of this clone. V is TRBV9 and J is TRBJ2-7; 10 bases map to TRBD1. The ends lost 3 bases at V and 7 bases at J; junction bases unmatched: 10. Germline assignment: CDR1 SGDLS and CDR2 YYNGEE. The CDR3 extends over 15 amino acids. DNA of the CDR3: TGTGCCAGCAGCGGCTCCGGGACAGGGGCTACTGAGCAGTACTTC. It encodes CASSGSGTGATEQYF.